Shown below are 14 T cell receptor beta chains from a single sample sequenced in a study of blood T cell repertoires in COVID-19. Libraries were prepared by immunoSEQ multiplex PCR; TCRdb keeps only in-frame clonotypes and omits some of them. This table holds about 260,000 clones, about 87% found once. Sample: peripheral blood. These receptors were obtained from a woman in her thirties or forties who had recovered from COVID-19.

The chain joins TRBV7-9 to TRBJ2-7; 7 bases fit TRBD1. The ends lost 1 base at V and 7 bases at J; junction bases unmatched: 13. The CDR3 runs 16 residues. Germline V CDR1 and CDR2: SEHNR, FQNEAQ (reference sequence). The CDR3 region is CASSLVPQGYSGEQYF. For the CDR3, the DNA is TGTGCCAGCAGCTTAGTGCCACAGGGGTATTCGGGGGAGCAGTACTTC.

The chain uses TRBV27 and TRBJ2-4; D possibly corresponds to TRBD1 (6 bases). The CDR3 runs to 15 residues. V was shortened by 5 bases and J by 4 bases, with 15 bases between the two germline ends. Germline V gene data show CDR1 as MNHEY and CDR2 as SMNVEV (reference sequence). CDR3 loop: CASSHSMTGKNIQYF. CDR3 DNA sequence: TGTGCCAGCAGTCATAGCATGACAGGAAAAAACATTCAGTACTTC.

This clone has just a few counts. This sample includes further DNA sequences coding for the same CDR3. This rearrangement joins TRBV7-3 to TRBJ1-2; the D is unclear. Trimming shortened V by 1 base and J by 4 bases, and 7 bases separated the two germline ends. Germline V gives CDR1 SGHTA, CDR2 FQGTGA. The CDR3 has 13 amino acids. This CDR3 is CASSLNAGYGYTF. The CDR3 DNA reads as TGTGCCAGCAGCTTAAATGCCGGCTATGGCTACACCTTC. The full variable domain, completed using reference TRBV7-3 and TRBJ1-2, is GAGVSQTPSNKVTEKGKYVELRCDPISGHTALYWYRQSLGQGPEFLIYFQGTGAADDSGLPNDRFFAVRPEGSVSTLKIQRTERGDSAVYLCASSLNAGYGYTFGSGTRLTVV.

This clone was counted many times. Other DNA sequences in the sample encode the same CDR3. V usage is TRBV12-3 or TRBV12-4 and J usage is TRBJ1-2, with a possible D match to TRBD1 (5 bases). The V gene lost 3 bases and the J gene lost 8 bases, with 13 bases spanning the gap. The CDR3 has 13 residues. Here the CDR3 reads CASSFGQGEGYTF. DNA of the CDR3: TGTGCCAGCAGTTTTGGGCAGGGCGAGGGCTACACCTTC.

Note on this clone: At one end the junction does not follow the germline gene, possibly because of a read error. V is TRBV27 and J is TRBJ1-4; D is perhaps TRBD1 (6 bases). Looked up from germline, CDR1 is MNHEY and CDR2 is SMNVEV (reference sequence). The CDR3 covers 13 residues. The CDR3, as DNA: TGTGCCAGCAGTTTACGACGGGACATGGCCCTTGTTTTT. Protein: CASSLRRDMALVF.

J is TRBJ2-5 and V is TRBV5-1, with 9 bases identical to TRBD2. The CDR3 length is 14 residues. Looked up from germline, CDR1 is SGHRS and CDR2 is YFSETQ. The J segment lost 1 base and the V segment lost 4 bases, leaving 2 bases of the junction unmatched. The DNA for the CDR3 is TGCGCCAGCAGCACGACTAGCGGCCAAGAGACCCAGTACTTC. Amino acids: CASSTTSGQETQYF.

The chain is built from TRBV25-1 and TRBJ2-7; a weak D match, TRBD1 (6 bases). The ends were cut back, 6 bases at V and 5 bases at J, with 11 bases in the middle. The CDR3 spans 12 residues. The germline CDR1 and CDR2 sequences are MGHDK and SYGVNS. CDR3 amino acids: CASSEGHHEQYF. The CDR3 coding sequence is TGTGCCAGCAGCGAGGGACACCACGAGCAGTACTTC.

The chain links TRBV7-2 to TRBJ2-7, with 9 bases lining up with TRBD1. Germline-derived CDR1 and CDR2 are SGHTA and FQGNSA. The CDR3 runs 15 residues. V was clipped by 2 bases and J by 6 bases; unmatched bases: 8. The CDR3: CASSLNAGQGREQYF. The DNA for the CDR3 is TGTGCCAGCAGCTTAAATGCGGGACAGGGCCGCGAGCAGTACTTC.

The V call is TRBV5-5, the J call TRBJ1-1, with 7 bases identical to TRBD1. CDR1 is SGHKS, CDR2 YYEKEE, per germline (reference sequence). The CDR3 totals 18 residues. With V trimmed by 1 base and J by 7 bases, 19 bases remained unmatched. CDR3 residues: CASSLPRGTDFRGSEAFF. The CDR3 coding sequence is TGTGCCAGCAGCTTGCCCCGCGGGACAGATTTCCGAGGGAGTGAAGCTTTCTTT.

Concerning this clone: This sample includes further DNA sequences coding for the same CDR3. The chain is built from TRBV12-3 or TRBV12-4 and TRBJ2-5, with D maybe TRBD1 (6 bases). CDR3 length: 13 amino acids. Trimming stripped 5 bases from V and 2 bases from J, with 9 bases between. The CDR3 protein is CASSMTGQETQYF. CDR3 nucleotides: TGTGCCAGCAGTATGACAGGACAAGAGACCCAGTACTTC.

The chain carries TRBV24-1 and TRBJ2-2; 9 bases match TRBD1. Looked up from germline, CDR1 is KGHDR and CDR2 is SFDVKD. Trimming removed 3 bases from V and 7 bases from J; junction bases left unmatched: 14. The CDR3 loop spans 18 amino acids. Written as DNA, the CDR3 is TGTGCCACCAGTGATGCGCAACGGGACAGGGCAACAGACGGGGAGCTGTTTTTT. Translation: CATSDAQRDRATDGELFF.

The rearrangement joins TRBV9 to TRBJ1-3; possibly TRBD1 for D (5 bases). CDR1 and CDR2 (germline): SGDLS, YYNGEE. This CDR3 contains 15 residues. V dropped 0 bases and J dropped 2 bases, with 9 bases sitting between them. CDR3 sequence: CASSVGAGPGNTIYF. The CDR3 bases are TGTGCCAGCAGCGTAGGAGCGGGGCCTGGAAACACCATATATTTT.

This chain uses TRBV6-5 with TRBJ2-1; 9 bases match TRBD1. This CDR3 has 13 residues. The ends lost 5 bases at V and 14 bases at J; junction bases unmatched: 10. CDR1 and CDR2 from the germline V gene are MNHEY and SVGAGI. CDR3: CASSPGTGIREFF. CDR3 DNA: TGTGCCAGCAGTCCCGGGACAGGGATTAGGGAGTTCTTC.

This rearrangement joins TRBV27 to TRBJ1-2; D is perhaps TRBD1 (5 bases). The germline V gene has CDR1 MNHEY and CDR2 SMNVEV (reference sequence). Trimming took off 6 bases at V and 4 bases at J, with 18 bases between the two ends. The CDR3 contains 15 residues. The CDR3 coding sequence is TGTGCCAGCAGCTGGGGGGGGATCTCACCCTATGGCTACACCTTC. It specifies CASSWGGISPYGYTF.